This T cell receptor beta chain was recovered during a study of T cells of healthy individuals. At least ten counts were recorded for this clonotype. The V and J ends lost 5 bases and 8 bases, in that order; junction bases with no gene match: 8. Germline V lookup: CDR1 MNHEY, CDR2 SMNVEV (reference sequence). The CDR3 has 14 residues. MiXCR was run by TCRdb on the 5' RACE reads, yielding one entry per CDR3 protein. The sample records about 96,000 distinct CDR3 sequences, around 17% being singletons. The TCR sequence derives from a human donor in good health. The genes are TRBV27 and TRBJ1-5, with 8 bases lining up with TRBD1. CDR3 amino acids: CASSTGQGWKPQHF. The CDR3 DNA follows: TGTGCCAGCAGTACTGGACAGGGTTGGAAGCCCCAGCATTTT.